This TCR beta chain comes out of a study of cytomegalovirus exposure and HLA in healthy donors. The germline CDR1 and CDR2 sequences are MNHNS and SASEGT. The V segment lost 3 bases and the J segment 6 bases; nucleotides outside the gene matches: 10. CDR3 length: 16 amino acids. Study findings and constraints: It is likely that the observed cluster of highly shared sequence variants was a sequencing artifact. When the data were analyzed later, several of the most significant clusters appeared to be linked to common viral pathogens. Accurate HLA-A and HLA-B prediction from TCR beta sequences was reported for most subjects. TCR association rates varied by HLA locus in a later analysis, with DRB1 highest and HLA-C lowest.

Amplification used 60 Vbeta primers and 13 Jbeta primers. Clones were sequenced by immunoSEQ multiplex PCR, and TCRdb holds only the in-frame ones, with some missing. The sample includes 100,000 to 150,000 clones, more than 60% of them seen just once. This clone showed up just once. The antigen is undetermined. Sequenced material: PBMCs. This TCR was recovered from a middle-aged woman in good health and CMV-seronegative. This chain connects TRBV6-1 to TRBJ2-7; 11 positions agree with TRBD2. The CDR3 spells CASSETLAGVGSEQYF. In DNA, the CDR3 is TGTGCCAGCAGTGAGACACTAGCGGGAGTAGGGTCCGAGCAGTACTTC.